The 18 T cell receptor beta chains below were found in one sample sequenced in a study of response to subunit inactivated influenza vaccine. TCRdb processed the RT-PCR reads anew with MiXCR; each CDR3 protein has one entry. This table holds hundreds of thousands of distinct CDR3 sequences, around 15% found once. Specimen: PBMCs from blood, collected less than 15 days before vaccination. The source of these receptors is a man in his fifties or sixties who received an inactivated influenza vaccine.

The CDR3 protein is CASSSPRPDRGSTDTQYF. The CDR3 coding sequence is TGTGCCAGCAGTTCACCCCGCCCGGACAGGGGGAGCACAGATACGCAGTATTTT. The chain couples TRBV28 to TRBJ2-3; 10 bases are shared with TRBD1. Germline CDR1 reads MDHEN; CDR2 reads SYDVKM. The CDR3 has 18 amino acids. J gave up 0 bases and V 4 bases, and 10 bases lay outside the gene matches.

This clonotype has a handful of counts. The chain carries TRBV24-1 and TRBJ2-1; D remains ambiguous. There are 16 residues in the CDR3. Germline CDR1 and CDR2: KGHDR and SFDVKD. V was shortened by 5 bases and J by 6 bases, with 19 bases between the two germline ends. The CDR3 DNA follows: TGTGCCACCAGTGCCCTTCCCCCCATGGCGAGCAATGAGCAGTTCTTC. It encodes CATSALPPMASNEQFF.

This clonotype has just a few counts. The chain recombines TRBV12-3 or TRBV12-4 with TRBJ2-3; tentatively, D is TRBD2 (6 bases). CDR3 length: 14 residues. V gave up 9 bases and J gave up 0 bases, with 13 bases separating them. This CDR3 reads CASGGQSSTDTQYF. The CDR3 DNA follows: TGTGCCAGTGGAGGGCAATCTAGCACAGATACGCAGTATTTT.

This clonotype occurred many times. The chain combines TRBV29-1 with TRBJ2-7; D is undetermined. The germline gives CDR1 SQVTM, CDR2 ANQGSEA. This CDR3 is built from 13 residues. Trimming took 3 bases from V and 0 from J, leaving 9 bases between them. The CDR3 DNA follows: TGCAGCGTTGAGTTAAGGAGCTCCTACGAGCAGTACTTC. It specifies CSVELRSSYEQYF.

This clonotype has more than one count but fewer than ten. V usage is TRBV25-1 and J usage is TRBJ1-2; D is unclear. The CDR3 is made up of 16 amino acids. From germline, CDR1 is MGHDK and CDR2 SYGVNS. V was shortened by 2 bases and J by 5 bases, with 18 bases between the two germline ends. The CDR3 DNA sequence: TGTGCCAGCAGTGAACAATGGCAGGATGTTCGTTATGGCTACACCTTC. The encoded protein is CASSEQWQDVRYGYTF.

V usage is TRBV10-2 and J usage is TRBJ2-1; 7 bases match TRBD1. Germline V CDR1 and CDR2: WSHSY, SAAADI. This CDR3 comprises 15 residues. Unmatched junction bases numbered 5, after V lost 1 base and J lost 5 bases. The CDR3 region has the DNA TGCGCCAGCAGTGAGTGGCAGGGGGAACACAATGAGCAGTTCTTC. The encoded protein is CASSEWQGEHNEQFF.

Only a few counts were recorded for this clonotype. The chain recombines TRBV4-3 with TRBJ1-1, with D unclear. V lost 6 bases and J lost 7, with 21 bases in between. Per the germline V gene, CDR1 is LGHNA and CDR2 is YSLEER. The CDR3 covers 15 residues. The CDR3 nucleotides are TGCGCCAGCAGGCTTCGTAGGTTTGGGGATCATGAAGCTTTCTTT. It specifies CASRLRRFGDHEAFF.

This clonotype was seen more than once but under ten times. The chain combines TRBV11-2 with TRBJ2-3, with 15 bases matching TRBD2. The CDR3 totals 19 residues. The germline V gene has CDR1 SGHAT and CDR2 FQNNGV. V shed 5 bases, J shed 1 base, and the junction held 10 bases outside the gene matches. The CDR3 region is CASSVRGLAGGLGTDTQYF. CDR3 DNA sequence: TGTGCCAGCAGCGTCCGCGGACTAGCGGGGGGGCTTGGCACAGATACGCAGTATTTT.

The chain uses TRBV24-1 and TRBJ2-2; D gene ambiguous. Germline-derived CDR1 and CDR2 are KGHDR and SFDVKD. With 0 bases removed from V and 1 base from J, the gap between germline ends came to 5 bases. The CDR3 totals 15 residues. CDR3 amino acids: CATSDLAQNTGELFF. DNA for the CDR3: TGTGCCACCAGTGATTTGGCGCAGAACACCGGGGAGCTGTTTTTT.

CDR3 residues: CASSLQGRLTGEVNAFF. DNA of the CDR3: TGTGCCAGCAGCTTGCAAGGGAGACTGACGGGAGAGGTGAATGCTTTCTTT. The rearrangement joins TRBV5-6 to TRBJ1-1; D call uncertain. Looked up from germline, CDR1 is SGHDT and CDR2 is YYEEEE. This CDR3 contains 17 residues. Between the trimmed V and J ends, which lost 1 base and 11 bases, there was a span of 27 bases. The variable domain in full, completed from reference TRBV5-6 and TRBJ1-1, reads DAGVTQSPTHLIKTRGQQVTLRCSPKSGHDTVSWYQQALGQGPQFIFQYYEEEERQRGNFPDRFSGHQFPNYSSELNVNALLLGDSALYLCASSLQGRLTGEVNAFFGQGTRLTVV.

The chain is built from TRBV2 and TRBJ1-2, with 9 bases aligning to TRBD1. The CDR3 covers 17 residues. The germline CDR1 and CDR2 sequences are SNHLY and FYNNEI. Trimming at V came to 4 bases and at J to 4 bases, leaving 13 bases not matched to a gene. The CDR3 DNA sequence: TGTGCCAGCAGTGGAGAAAGAGGGACAGGGAGTGTCTATGGCTACACCTTC. It is translated as CASSGERGTGSVYGYTF.

A few counts support this clonotype. This rearrangement joins TRBV7-9 to TRBJ2-7; D gene ambiguous. The CDR3 is 13 amino acids. Trimming shortened V by 5 bases and J by 0 bases, and 8 bases separated the two germline ends. Germline loops: CDR1 SEHNR, CDR2 FQNEAQ (reference sequence). CDR3 DNA: TGTGCCAGCAGCACCGCGAACTCCTACGAGCAGTACTTC. Encoded protein: CASSTANSYEQYF.

This clonotype was detected many times. The chain joins TRBV20-1 to TRBJ2-3; no clear D gene. The germline V gene encodes CDR1 DFQATT and CDR2 SNEGSKA (reference sequence). This CDR3 region has 13 residues. This CDR3 is CRVMEPSTDTQYF. DNA for the CDR3: TGCAGAGTAATGGAACCTAGCACAGATACGCAGTATTTT.

This clonotype was found a few times. The V gene is TRBV7-9, the J gene TRBJ2-1; D gene unclear. In germline, CDR1 is SEHNR, CDR2 FQNEAQ (reference sequence). Trimming took 4 bases from V and 10 from J, leaving 14 bases between them. The CDR3 has 13 residues. The CDR3 protein is CASSSPLRDEQFF. CDR3 DNA sequence: TGTGCCAGCAGCTCGCCCTTGCGCGACGAGCAGTTCTTC.

The gene calls are TRBV7-3 and TRBJ2-3; weak D call: TRBD2 (5 bases). This CDR3 has 13 residues. Trimming removed 8 bases at V and 2 bases at J, with 11 bases between. The germline V gene encodes CDR1 SGHTA and CDR2 FQGTGA. CDR3 amino acids: CASAGGSTDTQYF. The CDR3, as DNA: TGTGCCAGCGCTGGCGGGTCCACAGATACGCAGTATTTT.

This clonotype was detected only a few times. V usage is TRBV20-1 and J usage is TRBJ2-5, with 10 bases lining up with TRBD2. Germline-derived CDR1 and CDR2 are DFQATT and SNEGSKA (reference sequence). The CDR3 totals 15 residues. V shed 6 bases and J 5 bases; nucleotides not matched to a gene: 12. CDR3 sequence (DNA): TGCAGTGCCAGGAAAGCGGGAGGGTCGGGGGAGACCCAGTACTTC. It codes for CSARKAGGSGETQYF.

This clonotype was detected a few times. This rearrangement joins TRBV11-2 to TRBJ2-5, with 10 nucleotides matching TRBD2. V was pared by 3 bases and J by 9 bases, with 13 bases of the junction left unmatched. The CDR3 is 16 residues long. Looked up from germline, CDR1 is SGHAT and CDR2 is FQNNGV. CDR3 in amino acids: CASSLPGLATSKSQYF. Here the CDR3 DNA reads TGTGCCAGCAGCTTGCCGGGACTAGCGACGTCTAAGTCCCAGTACTTC.

This chain connects TRBV4-2 to TRBJ2-7; TRBD1 might be the D (6 bases). This CDR3 comprises 20 residues. V lost 1 base to trimming and J lost 3 bases, with 28 bases between them. From germline, CDR1 is LGHNA and CDR2 YNFKEQ. The CDR3 loop reads CASSQGDGKQGPSLYYEQYF. The CDR3, as DNA: TGTGCCAGCAGCCAAGGGGATGGGAAACAGGGTCCTTCTCTCTACTACGAGCAGTACTTC.